These T cell receptor beta chains were read from a single sample in a study of blood T cell repertoires in COVID-19. Here immunoSEQ multiplex PCR was the method, and the copy in TCRdb shows in-frame clones only, minus some. Among about 140,000 clones listed, 75% to 85% were seen once. Specimen: peripheral blood. These receptors all stem from a woman aged 80 or over with active or convalescent COVID-19. Each CDR3 is given with its conserved first and last residue. The D gene is left open where the match is weak. Clone size is not always given. Where it is, it says once, few, many or a class for expanded clones.

j_call: TRBJ2-3; v_call: TRBV5-1; d_call: TRBD1; clone_size: .; cdr3_nt: TGCGCCAGCATCCATCCTCCGGACAGGGGGACAGATACGCAGTATTTT; cdr3_aa: CASIHPPDRGTDTQYF
j_call: TRBJ2-7; v_call: TRBV5-5; d_call: .; clone_size: .; cdr3_nt: TGTGCCAGCAGCTCCCTTCCCGGCGGAGGATACGAGCAGTACTTC; cdr3_aa: CASSSLPGGGYEQYF
j_call: TRBJ1-1; v_call: TRBV19; d_call: .; clone_size: .; cdr3_nt: TGTGCCAGTAGTATTGGGCAGGGTCGGGTGAACACTGAAGCTTTCTTT; cdr3_aa: CASSIGQGRVNTEAFF
j_call: TRBJ2-2; v_call: TRBV7-3; d_call: .; clone_size: .; cdr3_nt: TGTGCCAGCAGCTTAATCCGGAACACCGGGGAGCTGTTTTTT; cdr3_aa: CASSLIRNTGELFF
j_call: TRBJ1-4; v_call: TRBV12-3/TRBV12-4; d_call: TRBD1; clone_size: .; cdr3_nt: TGTGCCAGCAGACAGGGGGCCTCTGAAAAACTGTTTTTT; cdr3_aa: CASRQGASEKLFF
j_call: TRBJ2-3; v_call: TRBV19; d_call: .; clone_size: .; cdr3_nt: TGTGCCAGTAGTATTCGTCCAGGGGGCACAGATACGCAGTATTTT; cdr3_aa: CASSIRPGGTDTQYF
j_call: TRBJ1-4; v_call: TRBV5-8; d_call: TRBD1; clone_size: .; cdr3_nt: TGTGCCAGCAGCTTCGGGACAGGGATGGAGACTAATGAAAAACTGTTTTTT; cdr3_aa: CASSFGTGMETNEKLFF
j_call: TRBJ1-5; v_call: TRBV5-1; d_call: TRBD1; clone_size: .; cdr3_nt: TGCGCCAGCAGCTCCGGACAGGCAAATCAGCCCCAGCATTTT; cdr3_aa: CASSSGQANQPQHF
j_call: TRBJ2-7; v_call: TRBV7-9; d_call: .; clone_size: .; cdr3_nt: TGTGCCAGCAGCTTTCCGGCAGGAAACTCCTACGAGCAGTACTTC; cdr3_aa: CASSFPAGNSYEQYF
j_call: TRBJ2-6; v_call: TRBV30; d_call: .; clone_size: few; cdr3_nt: TGTGCCTGGTCTCGAACAGGGTCGAGCTCTGGGGCCAACGTCCTGACTTTC; cdr3_aa: CAWSRTGSSSGANVLTF
j_call: TRBJ1-6; v_call: TRBV6-5; d_call: TRBD1; clone_size: once; cdr3_nt: TGTGCCAGCACCCGGACAGGAGGAAATTCACCCCTCCACTTT; cdr3_aa: CASTRTGGNSPLHF
j_call: TRBJ2-1; v_call: TRBV27; d_call: TRBD2; clone_size: .; cdr3_nt: TGTGCCAGCAGTTTACGGACTAGCCCCTGGAATGAGCAGTTCTTC; cdr3_aa: CASSLRTSPWNEQFF
j_call: TRBJ2-2; v_call: TRBV12-3/TRBV12-4; d_call: TRBD2; clone_size: few; cdr3_nt: TGTGCCAGCAGGCCGGGGGGCACCGGGGAGCTGTTTTTT; cdr3_aa: CASRPGGTGELFF
j_call: TRBJ2-1; v_call: TRBV7-8; d_call: TRBD2; clone_size: .; cdr3_nt: TGTGCCAGCAGCCTTAGCGGGGGGGGTTACAATGAGCAGTTCTTC; cdr3_aa: CASSLSGGGYNEQFF
j_call: TRBJ2-7; v_call: TRBV6-1; d_call: .; clone_size: .; cdr3_nt: TGTGCCAGCAGTGGACCGGACAGCAAGAACTCCTACGAGCAGTACTTC; cdr3_aa: CASSGPDSKNSYEQYF
j_call: TRBJ2-1; v_call: TRBV7-8; d_call: TRBD2; clone_size: .; cdr3_nt: TGTGCCAGCAGCCAGGGACTAGAGACTTTCGAGCAGTTCTTC; cdr3_aa: CASSQGLETFEQFF
j_call: TRBJ2-2; v_call: TRBV7-9; d_call: TRBD2; clone_size: once; cdr3_nt: TGTGCCAGCAGCCTTACTAGCGGGGGCGCTCCCGGGGAGCTGTTTTTT; cdr3_aa: CASSLTSGGAPGELFF
j_call: TRBJ2-6; v_call: TRBV25-1; d_call: .; clone_size: .; cdr3_nt: TGTGCCAGCTCCCTTGGGAGCTCTGGGGCCAACGTCCTGACTTTC; cdr3_aa: CASSLGSSGANVLTF
j_call: TRBJ1-5; v_call: TRBV15; d_call: TRBD1; clone_size: few; cdr3_nt: TGTGCCACCAGGGGGGACAGGGGAGGCAATCAGCCCCAGCATTTT; cdr3_aa: CATRGDRGGNQPQHF
j_call: TRBJ1-4; v_call: TRBV7-2; d_call: TRBD1; clone_size: .; cdr3_nt: TGTGCCAGCAGCTTAGGGACAGGGCTTCCCCTTAATGAAAAACTGTTTTTT; cdr3_aa: CASSLGTGLPLNEKLFF
j_call: TRBJ1-5; v_call: TRBV2; d_call: .; clone_size: .; cdr3_nt: TGTGCCAGCAGTGAACGAGGGGGAGAGACAAATCAGCCCCAGCATTTT; cdr3_aa: CASSERGGETNQPQHF
j_call: TRBJ1-3; v_call: TRBV7-9; d_call: .; clone_size: .; cdr3_nt: TGTGCCAGCGGGCAATGGGGGGTTTCCGGAAACACCATATATTTT; cdr3_aa: CASGQWGVSGNTIYF
j_call: TRBJ2-5; v_call: TRBV2; d_call: TRBD2; clone_size: .; cdr3_nt: TGTGCCAGCAGTGGTAGACTAGCGGGGGGGCTAAAGACCCAGTACTTC; cdr3_aa: CASSGRLAGGLKTQYF